This entry describes one T cell receptor (beta chain). Its antigen remains unknown. Additional DNA sequences in this sample encode the identical CDR3. Per the germline V gene, CDR1 is MDHEN and CDR2 is SYDVKM. V lost 3 bases to trimming and J lost 0 bases, with 9 bases between them. The CDR3 loop spans 15 amino acids. This specimen belongs to a study of shared clonotypes between healthy human individuals. Study overall: In total, the donors were a couple of women and a few men aged 18 to 49.

Loaded into unsorted PBMC replicate PCRs was around 330 ng DNA, 25,000 to 35,000 T cell genomes. This table comes from immunoSEQ multiplex PCR, and its TCRdb copy is limited to in-frame clones, with some not included. The sample includes 490,000 or so clones, roughly 85% of them seen just once. Overall study findings and caveats: Only a few donors were included, so the genetic and exposure-history diversity represented was limited.

The chain combines TRBV28 with TRBJ2-4; D possibly corresponds to TRBD1 (6 bases). Sequenced input: PBMCs. This sequence was found in a woman in her 40s in good health. Some clones in this sample may be carry-over from other donors' samples. The CDR3 reads CASSFRGLAKNIQYF. The CDR3, as DNA: TGTGCCAGCAGTTTTAGGGGGTTAGCCAAAAACATTCAGTACTTC.